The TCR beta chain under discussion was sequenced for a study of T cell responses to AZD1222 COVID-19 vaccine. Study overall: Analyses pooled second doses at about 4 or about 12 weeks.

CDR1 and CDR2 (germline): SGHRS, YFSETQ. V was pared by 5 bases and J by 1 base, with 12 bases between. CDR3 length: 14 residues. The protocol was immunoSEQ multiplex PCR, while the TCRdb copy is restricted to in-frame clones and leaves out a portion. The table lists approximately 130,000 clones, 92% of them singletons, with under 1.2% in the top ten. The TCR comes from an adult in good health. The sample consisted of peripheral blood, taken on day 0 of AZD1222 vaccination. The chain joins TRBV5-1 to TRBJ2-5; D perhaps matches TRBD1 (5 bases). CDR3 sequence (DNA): TGCGCCAGCAGGTCCCAGGGTAGCCAAGAGACCCAGTACTTC. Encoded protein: CASRSQGSQETQYF.